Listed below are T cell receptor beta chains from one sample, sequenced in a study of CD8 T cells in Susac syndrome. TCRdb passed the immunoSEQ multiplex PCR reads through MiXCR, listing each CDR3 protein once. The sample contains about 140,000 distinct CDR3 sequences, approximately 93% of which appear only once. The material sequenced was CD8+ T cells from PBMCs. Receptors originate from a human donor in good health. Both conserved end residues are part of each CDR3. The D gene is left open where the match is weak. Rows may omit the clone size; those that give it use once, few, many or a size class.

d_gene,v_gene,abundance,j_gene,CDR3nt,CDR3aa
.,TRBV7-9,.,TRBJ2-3,TGTGCCAGCACCGAGACAGATACGCAGTATTTT,CASTETDTQYF
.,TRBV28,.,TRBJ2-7,TGTGCCAGCAGTCCTTACACCGGACTACGATACGAGCAGTACTTC,CASSPYTGLRYEQYF
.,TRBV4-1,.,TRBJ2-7,TGCGCCAGCAGCCATACCCCGAACTCTGACGAGCAGTACTTC,CASSHTPNSDEQYF
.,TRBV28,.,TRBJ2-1,TGTGCCAGCAGTCGCAATGAGCAGTTCTTC,CASSRNEQFF
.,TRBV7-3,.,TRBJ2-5,TGTGCCAGCAGCTTGGGACTCGGGTCTCAAGAGACCCAGTACTTC,CASSLGLGSQETQYF
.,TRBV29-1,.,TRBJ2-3,TGCAGCGTTGCATTAGCCGACATCCTCACAGATACGCAGTATTTT,CSVALADILTDTQYF
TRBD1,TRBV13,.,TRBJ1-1,TGTGCCAGCAGCTCCCGGGACAGGGGTGTGAACACTGAAGCTTTCTTT,CASSSRDRGVNTEAFF
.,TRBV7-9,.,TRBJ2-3,TGTGCCAGCAGGCTCAAAGTGGGGGGAGATACGCAGTATTTT,CASRLKVGGDTQYF
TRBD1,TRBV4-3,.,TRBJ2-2,TGCGCCAGCAGCCACCCTCCGGGGGACAGGGTCACCGGGGAGCTGTTTTTT,CASSHPPGDRVTGELFF
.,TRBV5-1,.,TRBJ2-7,TGCGCCAGCAGCTTGGCCACGGGACGGTACGAGCAGTACTTC,CASSLATGRYEQYF
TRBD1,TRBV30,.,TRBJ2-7,TGTGCCTGGATCTCCGGGACAGGGTTCGACGAGCAGTACTTC,CAWISGTGFDEQYF
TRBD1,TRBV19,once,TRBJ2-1,TGTGCCAGTAGGGGACAGAGGTACAATGAGCAGTTCTTC,CASRGQRYNEQFF
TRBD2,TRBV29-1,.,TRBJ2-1,TGCAGCGTTGAAGATCAGGGAGCGGGAGTTATTATTGGCAATGAGCAGTTCTTC,CSVEDQGAGVIIGNEQFF
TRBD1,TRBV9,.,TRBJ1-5,TGTGCCAGCAGCGTTGGGACAGGGGGAACTTATCAGCCCCAGCATTTT,CASSVGTGGTYQPQHF
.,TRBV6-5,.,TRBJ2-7,TGTGCCAGCAGTTACGGTAGTGGGCAGGGGTACTACGAGCAGTACTTC,CASSYGSGQGYYEQYF
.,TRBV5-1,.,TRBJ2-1,TGCGCCAGCAGCTTGGACCTAAGTGGGAATGAGCAGTTCTTC,CASSLDLSGNEQFF
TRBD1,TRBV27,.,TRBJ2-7,TGTGCCAGCAGTCAAAGGACAGGGACCTACGAGCAGTACTTC,CASSQRTGTYEQYF
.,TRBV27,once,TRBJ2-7,TGTGCCAGCAGTTTATCGGGCGGGCAGGCCTACGAGCAGTACTTC,CASSLSGGQAYEQYF
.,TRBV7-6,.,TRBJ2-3,TGTGCCAGCAGCTTAAAACCCACAGATACGCAGTATTTT,CASSLKPTDTQYF
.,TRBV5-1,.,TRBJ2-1,TGCGCCAGCTACCCCGACGGGACATACAATGAGCAGTTCTTC,CASYPDGTYNEQFF
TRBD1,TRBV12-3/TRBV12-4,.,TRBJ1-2,TGTGCCAGCAGTTTAGCGCCGACAGGGTATGGCTACACCTTC,CASSLAPTGYGYTF
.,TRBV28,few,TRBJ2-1,TGTGCCAGCAGTTTCACAGGCTACAATGAGCAGTTCTTC,CASSFTGYNEQFF
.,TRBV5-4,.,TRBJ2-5,TGTGCCAGCAGCTTGGGATTCGGGACTCGGGAGACCCAGTACTTC,CASSLGFGTRETQYF
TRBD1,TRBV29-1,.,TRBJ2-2,TGCAGCGTTGAAGTTGAGGACAGGGGGGAGCTGTTTTTT,CSVEVEDRGELFF
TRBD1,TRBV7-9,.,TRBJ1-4,TGTGCCAGCAGCCCAAGGGACAGGGGGCTCGTGGATGAAAAACTGTTTTTT,CASSPRDRGLVDEKLFF
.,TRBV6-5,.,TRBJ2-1,TGTGCCAGCAGTTACAATAGCGGACCCTCCTACAATGAGCAGTTCTTC,CASSYNSGPSYNEQFF
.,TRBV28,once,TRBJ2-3,TGTGCCAGCAGCGGCCCAGATACGCAGTATTTT,CASSGPDTQYF
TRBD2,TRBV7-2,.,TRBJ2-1,TGTGCCAGCTACCTTCTAACGGGAGGGCCCTACAATGAGCAGTTCTTC,CASYLLTGGPYNEQFF
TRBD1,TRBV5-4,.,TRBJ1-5,TGTGCCAGCAGCTTGGGGACAGGGGTAGGACAGCCCCAGCATTTT,CASSLGTGVGQPQHF
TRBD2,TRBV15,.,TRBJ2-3,TGTGCCACCAGCAGCTTTTCCGATCTAGCGGGAGATAGCACAGATACGCAGTATTTT,CATSSFSDLAGDSTDTQYF
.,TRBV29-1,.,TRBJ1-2,TGCAGCGTCGCAGGACAGTATGGCTACACCTTC,CSVAGQYGYTF
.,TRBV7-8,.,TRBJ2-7,TGTGCCAGCAGCTTAGCGCCCTCCCTCTACGAGCAGTACTTC,CASSLAPSLYEQYF
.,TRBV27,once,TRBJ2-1,TGTGCCAGCAGTTTAGTGCGGGAAGCCTACAATGAGCAGTTCTTC,CASSLVREAYNEQFF
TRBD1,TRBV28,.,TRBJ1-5,TGTGCCAGCAGTTGGAGGGGGCATCAGCCCCAGCATTTT,CASSWRGHQPQHF
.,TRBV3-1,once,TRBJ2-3,TGTGCCAGCAGCGAGGACAGCCGAATCACAGATACGCAGTATTTT,CASSEDSRITDTQYF
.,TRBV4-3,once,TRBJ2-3,TGCGCCAGCAGCCAAGATAAGGGGACAGATACGCAGTATTTT,CASSQDKGTDTQYF
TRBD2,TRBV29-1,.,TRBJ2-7,TGCAGCGTTGCGGCGGGAGAGAGGTCGCAGTACTTC,CSVAAGERSQYF
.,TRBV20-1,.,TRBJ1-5,TGCAGTGCTAACAGGAACTATAGCAATCAGCCCCAGCATTTT,CSANRNYSNQPQHF
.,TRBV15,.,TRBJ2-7,TGTGCCACCAGCAGAGCCTCATCGACTGGAACCGAGCAGTACTTC,CATSRASSTGTEQYF
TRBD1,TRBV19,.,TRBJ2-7,TGTGCCAGTAGTATGGGACAGGGGGCCTACGAGCAGTACTTC,CASSMGQGAYEQYF
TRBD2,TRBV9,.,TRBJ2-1,TGTGCCAGCAGCGTTATAGCGGGAGATGAGCAGTTCTTC,CASSVIAGDEQFF
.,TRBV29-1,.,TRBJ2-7,TGCAGCGTGAGAACAACGTACGAGCAGTACTTC,CSVRTTYEQYF
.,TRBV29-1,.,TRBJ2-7,TGCAGCGTTCTCCCCTTCGACAGATACGAGCAGTACTTC,CSVLPFDRYEQYF
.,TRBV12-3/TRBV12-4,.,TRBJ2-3,TGTGCCAGCAGTTTATGGCAGGAGGGAAGCACAGATACGCAGTATTTT,CASSLWQEGSTDTQYF
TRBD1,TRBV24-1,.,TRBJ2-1,TGTGCCACCAGTGATTCAAGCCTTGGACAGGGGTCGCATTCCTTCTACAATGAGCAGTTCTTC,CATSDSSLGQGSHSFYNEQFF
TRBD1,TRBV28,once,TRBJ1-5,TGTGCCAGCGAAAACAGGGGGCAAGGTCAGCCCCAGCATTTT,CASENRGQGQPQHF
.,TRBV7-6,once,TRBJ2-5,TGTGCCAGCAGGCTTCCAATTTTCGGCGACAAGGGAGAAGAGACCCAGTACTTC,CASRLPIFGDKGEETQYF
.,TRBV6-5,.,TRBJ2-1,TGTGCCAGCAGTTACCCGGGGACTGAGCAGTTCTTC,CASSYPGTEQFF
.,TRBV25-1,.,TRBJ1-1,TGTGCCAGCAGACGGGGGAACACTGAAGCTTTCTTT,CASRRGNTEAFF
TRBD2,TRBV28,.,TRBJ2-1,TGTGCCAGCAGTTCGACCCGGGACTACTCCAATGAGCAGTTCTTC,CASSSTRDYSNEQFF
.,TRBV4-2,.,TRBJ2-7,TGTGCCAGCAGCCAAGTAGACGGTACCTACGAGCAGTACTTC,CASSQVDGTYEQYF
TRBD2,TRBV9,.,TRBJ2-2,TGTGCCAGCAGCGTTTTAGCGGGAGTAGACGGGGAGCTGTTTTTT,CASSVLAGVDGELFF
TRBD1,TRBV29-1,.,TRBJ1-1,TGCAGCGCCGACAGGGGGCGTATGAACACTGAAGCTTTCTTT,CSADRGRMNTEAFF
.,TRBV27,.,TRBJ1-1,TGTGCCAGCAGTTTTCGTACAGCGACCACTGAAGCTTTCTTT,CASSFRTATTEAFF
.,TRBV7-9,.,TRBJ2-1,TGTGCCAGCAGCTTAGCGGAACGGGAGCAGTTCTTC,CASSLAEREQFF
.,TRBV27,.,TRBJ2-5,TGTGCCAGCAGAGTGATTAACCAAGAGACCCAGTACTTC,CASRVINQETQYF